This is a list of T cell receptor beta chains from one sample in a study of cytotoxic CD8 clonotypes in ibrutinib-treated CLL. Measured with immunoSEQ multiplex PCR; TCRdb has only the in-frame clones, and not every one. The sample contains hundreds of thousands of clones, around three quarters of which appear only once. The source material was PBMCs, sampled after 24 months of ibrutinib treatment. These receptors all stem from a human donor with chronic lymphocytic leukemia. Each CDR3 is given with its conserved first and last residue. Fields, in order: V gene, clone size, J gene, D gene, CDR3 protein, CDR3 DNA. A D gene is named only where the DNA matches it firmly. Clone size is not always given. Where it is, it says once, few, many or a class for expanded clones.

TRBV7-6	once	TRBJ2-5	TRBD1	CASSPVGTGGAETQYF	TGTGCCAGCAGCCCCGTCGGGACAGGGGGCGCCGAGACCCAGTACTTC
TRBV4-2	.	TRBJ1-5	.	CASSQGEGGNQPQHF	TGTGCCAGCAGCCAAGGAGAGGGGGGCAATCAGCCCCAGCATTTT
TRBV28	.	TRBJ2-7	.	CASIRAGDSYEQYF	TGTGCCAGCATCAGGGCAGGTGATTCCTACGAGCAGTACTTC
TRBV28	.	TRBJ1-1	TRBD1	CALKQGAGTEAFF	TGTGCACTTAAACAGGGGGCAGGCACTGAAGCTTTCTTT
TRBV27	.	TRBJ2-7	.	CASSSPGTDYEQYF	TGTGCCAGCAGTTCGCCTGGGACGGACTACGAGCAGTACTTC
TRBV7-2	.	TRBJ1-5	.	CASSPLSGKQPQHF	TGTGCCAGCAGCCCGCTTTCTGGGAAGCAGCCCCAGCATTTT
TRBV18	.	TRBJ2-6	.	CASSPGLVVSGANVLTF	TGTGCCAGCTCACCGGGACTCGTCGTCTCTGGGGCCAACGTCCTGACTTTC
TRBV15	.	TRBJ2-1	.	CATSRRTEPYNEQFF	TGTGCCACCAGCAGAAGGACAGAACCTTACAATGAGCAGTTCTTC
TRBV4-2	few	TRBJ1-5	.	CASSQDREGQPQHF	TGTGCCAGCAGCCAAGACAGGGAGGGACAGCCCCAGCATTTT
TRBV27	few	TRBJ2-2	TRBD2	CASSFRLAEGELFF	TGTGCCAGCAGTTTTCGGCTAGCGGAAGGGGAGCTGTTTTTT
TRBV23-1	.	TRBJ2-7	.	CASSQNRRGNTYEQYF	TGCGCCAGCAGTCAAAACCGGCGGGGTAACACCTACGAGCAGTACTTC
TRBV7-9	.	TRBJ1-2	.	CASSFGQGPSYGYTF	TGTGCCAGCAGCTTCGGGCAGGGCCCCAGCTATGGCTACACCTTC
TRBV20-1	.	TRBJ1-2	.	CSARAGFGYTF	TGCAGTGCTAGAGCGGGGTTTGGCTACACCTTC
TRBV7-2	.	TRBJ2-1	TRBD1	CASSRDRESYNEQFF	TGTGCCAGCAGCCGGGACAGAGAATCATACAATGAGCAGTTCTTC
TRBV5-1	.	TRBJ1-1	.	CASSWSRNTEAFF	TGCGCCAGCAGCTGGTCCCGGAACACTGAAGCTTTCTTT
TRBV6-4	.	TRBJ1-5	.	CASSDSILTAQHF	TGTGCCAGCAGTGACTCGATCCTTACGGCCCAGCATTTT
TRBV2	.	TRBJ1-5	.	CASSRGRDQPQHF	TGTGCCAGCAGCCGAGGGAGAGATCAGCCCCAGCATTTT
TRBV19	.	TRBJ2-1	TRBD1	CASSTRQGNEQFF	TGTGCCAGTAGTACCCGACAGGGCAATGAGCAGTTCTTC
TRBV7-9	few	TRBJ2-7	.	CASGILREQYF	TGTGCCAGCGGGATTCTTCGCGAGCAGTACTTC
TRBV18	few	TRBJ2-7	.	CASSPPGQNYEQYF	TGTGCCAGCTCACCACCGGGGCAGAACTACGAGCAGTACTTC
TRBV6-5	.	TRBJ1-5	TRBD1	CASRPGQGDQPQHF	TGTGCCAGCAGGCCAGGACAGGGTGATCAGCCCCAGCATTTT
TRBV29-1	.	TRBJ1-4	.	CSVERANNEKLFF	TGCAGCGTTGAGCGGGCCAATAATGAAAAACTGTTTTTT
TRBV18	.	TRBJ2-7	.	CASSPSDEQYF	TGTGCCAGCTCACCGTCGGACGAGCAGTACTTC
TRBV10-3	.	TRBJ1-5	TRBD1	CAISTQGARDQPQHF	TGTGCCATCAGCACACAGGGGGCACGGGATCAGCCCCAGCATTTT
TRBV5-6	.	TRBJ2-7	.	CASSFLDSPYEQYF	TGTGCCAGCAGCTTCCTGGACAGCCCCTACGAGCAGTACTTC
TRBV7-9	.	TRBJ2-1	.	CASGLGSNEQFF	TGTGCCAGCGGCTTAGGTTCCAATGAGCAGTTCTTC